The rows below give T cell receptor beta chains drawn from one sample of a study of blood T cell repertoires in COVID-19. Clones were sequenced by immunoSEQ multiplex PCR, and TCRdb holds only the in-frame ones, with some missing. The table shows some 220,000 clones, with roughly 85% occurring only once. Sample: peripheral blood. These receptor sequences come from a woman in her seventies with COVID-19, enrolled during active disease. CDR3s include the opening cysteine and the closing phenylalanine or tryptophan. A D gene is named only where the DNA matches it firmly. Only part of the rows carry a size: once, few, many, or a class if the clone is expanded.

D: .
J: TRBJ2-6
size: .
V: TRBV5-1
CDR3: CASSPLFSGFGANVLTF
DNA: TGCGCCAGCAGCCCCCTCTTCTCAGGTTTTGGGGCCAACGTCCTGACTTTC

D: .
J: TRBJ1-5
size: few
V: TRBV19
CDR3: CASNRVGQPQHF
DNA: TGTGCCAGTAACAGGGTTGGTCAGCCCCAGCATTTT

D: TRBD1
J: TRBJ1-5
size: .
V: TRBV10-2
CDR3: CASREGAGRNQPQHF
DNA: TGCGCCAGCCGGGAGGGGGCGGGCCGCAATCAGCCCCAGCATTTT

D: .
J: TRBJ2-5
size: .
V: TRBV7-7
CDR3: CASSLTGFQETQYF
DNA: TGTGCTAGCAGTCTTACAGGGTTCCAAGAGACCCAGTACTTC

D: .
J: TRBJ1-3
size: .
V: TRBV4-2
CDR3: CASSQAGGLGSGNTIYF
DNA: TGTGCCAGCAGCCAAGCGGGGGGGCTAGGGTCTGGAAACACCATATATTTT

D: .
J: TRBJ1-2
size: .
V: TRBV7-9
CDR3: CASSPEVSYGYTF
DNA: TGTGCCAGCAGCCCGGAGGTTTCCTATGGCTACACCTTC

D: .
J: TRBJ2-2
size: .
V: TRBV30
CDR3: CAWKRSGTGELFF
DNA: TGTGCCTGGAAGCGGTCTGGGACCGGGGAGCTGTTTTTT

D: .
J: TRBJ2-5
size: few
V: TRBV12-3/TRBV12-4
CDR3: CASNRATETQYF
DNA: TGTGCCAGCAACAGGGCAACAGAGACCCAGTACTTC

D: .
J: TRBJ1-1
size: .
V: TRBV12-5
CDR3: CASGAPSGLNTEAFF
DNA: TGTGCTAGTGGTGCCCCCTCGGGGTTAAACACTGAAGCTTTCTTT

D: TRBD2
J: TRBJ2-3
size: .
V: TRBV11-3
CDR3: CASTIKRGAYTDTQYF
DNA: TGTGCCAGCACGATCAAGCGGGGGGCTTACACAGATACGCAGTATTTT

D: .
J: TRBJ1-1
size: .
V: TRBV11-2
CDR3: CASSFGVTTEAFF
DNA: TGTGCCAGCAGCTTCGGGGTTACCACTGAAGCTTTCTTT

D: TRBD2
J: TRBJ2-7
size: once
V: TRBV5-6
CDR3: CASRKAGGDIEQYF
DNA: TGTGCCAGCAGAAAGGCGGGAGGGGATATCGAGCAGTACTTC

D: .
J: TRBJ2-1
size: .
V: TRBV7-9
CDR3: CASTRDTAYNEQFF
DNA: TGTGCCAGCACACGGGACACCGCCTACAATGAGCAGTTCTTC

D: .
J: TRBJ1-4
size: once
V: TRBV7-9
CDR3: CASSSRVLNEKLFF
DNA: TGTGCCAGCAGCAGCCGGGTTCTTAATGAAAAACTGTTTTTT

D: .
J: TRBJ2-2
size: .
V: TRBV19
CDR3: CASSIAGKDTGELFF
DNA: TGTGCCAGTAGTATTGCAGGGAAGGACACCGGGGAGCTGTTTTTT

D: .
J: TRBJ2-5
size: once
V: TRBV12-3/TRBV12-4
CDR3: CASSFEPVRTQYF
DNA: TGTGCCAGCAGTTTTGAACCCGTGCGGACCCAGTACTTC

D: .
J: TRBJ1-2
size: .
V: TRBV5-4
CDR3: CASSPPMTGVEGYTF
DNA: TGTGCCAGCAGCCCACCTATGACAGGAGTAGAGGGCTACACCTTC

D: .
J: TRBJ1-2
size: .
V: TRBV19
CDR3: CASSPFGGIASQNGYTF
DNA: TGTGCCAGTAGTCCGTTTGGGGGGATCGCATCCCAGAATGGCTACACCTTC

D: .
J: TRBJ1-3
size: .
V: TRBV3-1/TRBV3-2
CDR3: CASSQGANSGNTIYF
DNA: TGTGCCAGCAGCCAAGGGGCCAACTCTGGAAACACCATATATTTT

D: .
J: TRBJ1-2
size: .
V: TRBV19
CDR3: CASSIRTRYGYTF
DNA: TGTGCCAGTAGTATCCGTACGAGATATGGCTACACCTTC

D: .
J: TRBJ2-7
size: .
V: TRBV5-1
CDR3: CASSPEPGSFSYEQYF
DNA: TGCGCCAGCAGCCCCGAGCCAGGGTCGTTTTCCTACGAGCAGTACTTC

D: .
J: TRBJ2-7
size: .
V: TRBV19
CDR3: CASSGSLSSYEQYF
DNA: TGTGCCAGTAGTGGGAGTCTTAGCTCCTACGAGCAGTACTTC

D: TRBD1
J: TRBJ1-3
size: once
V: TRBV5-6
CDR3: CASSLDRAAGNTIYF
DNA: TGTGCCAGCAGCCTGGACAGGGCAGCTGGAAACACCATATATTTT

D: .
J: TRBJ2-2
size: .
V: TRBV12-2
CDR3: CASRPGIAGMVTGELFF
DNA: TGTGCAAGTCGCCCTGGTATAGCGGGGATGGTTACCGGGGAGCTGTTTTTT

D: .
J: TRBJ1-3
size: .
V: TRBV2
CDR3: CASSSQGIAGNTIYF
DNA: TGTGCCAGCAGTTCACAGGGAATAGCTGGAAACACCATATATTTT

D: TRBD1
J: TRBJ2-3
size: .
V: TRBV11-2
CDR3: CASSLDIGGLITDTQYF
DNA: TGTGCCAGCAGCTTAGATATAGGGGGCCTAATCACAGATACGCAGTATTTT

D: .
J: TRBJ1-5
size: .
V: TRBV19
CDR3: CASRMPAGQPQHF
DNA: TGTGCCAGTCGGATGCCAGCAGGTCAGCCCCAGCATTTT

D: .
J: TRBJ2-1
size: .
V: TRBV4-1
CDR3: CASSPKAPFGGVNEQFF
DNA: TGCGCCAGCAGCCCCAAAGCCCCATTCGGGGGAGTCAATGAGCAGTTCTTC

D: .
J: TRBJ1-2
size: .
V: TRBV19
CDR3: CASSIIPITGTYGYTF
DNA: TGTGCCAGTAGTATTATTCCCATCACAGGGACCTATGGCTACACCTTC

D: TRBD2
J: TRBJ2-7
size: .
V: TRBV5-5
CDR3: CASSLPTSGDYEQYF
DNA: TGTGCCAGCAGCTTACCGACTAGCGGGGATTACGAGCAGTACTTC

D: .
J: TRBJ1-5
size: .
V: TRBV28
CDR3: CASSLGPLQPQHF
DNA: TGTGCCAGCAGTTTAGGCCCGTTGCAGCCCCAGCATTTT

D: .
J: TRBJ1-2
size: .
V: TRBV5-1
CDR3: CASSTGGDNYGYTF
DNA: TGCGCCAGCAGCACTGGAGGGGATAACTATGGCTACACCTTC

D: TRBD2
J: TRBJ2-4
size: .
V: TRBV7-2
CDR3: CASSLLAGGTLNIQYF
DNA: TGTGCCAGCAGCTTACTAGCGGGGGGCACGTTAAACATTCAGTACTTC

D: .
J: TRBJ2-1
size: .
V: TRBV11-2
CDR3: CASSLNPGYNEQFF
DNA: TGTGCCAGCAGCTTAAATCCGGGGTACAATGAGCAGTTCTTC

D: TRBD1
J: TRBJ1-1
size: .
V: TRBV18
CDR3: CASSPGIPGQRNTEAFF
DNA: TGTGCCAGCTCACCAGGAATTCCGGGACAGAGGAACACTGAAGCTTTCTTT

D: TRBD2
J: TRBJ2-1
size: .
V: TRBV29-1
CDR3: CSVVAGGYNEQFF
DNA: TGCAGCGTTGTAGCGGGGGGCTACAATGAGCAGTTCTTC

D: TRBD2
J: TRBJ2-5
size: .
V: TRBV6-2/TRBV6-3
CDR3: CASSGAGLGETQYF
DNA: TGTGCCAGCAGTGGAGCGGGGCTTGGAGAGACCCAGTACTTC

D: .
J: TRBJ1-5
size: .
V: TRBV4-1
CDR3: CASSQDARVGQPQHF
DNA: TGCGCCAGCAGCCAAGATGCCAGGGTGGGTCAGCCCCAGCATTTT

D: TRBD1
J: TRBJ1-4
size: .
V: TRBV5-8
CDR3: CASSLGDRAEKLFF
DNA: TGTGCCAGCAGCCTTGGGGACAGGGCGGAAAAACTGTTTTTT

D: TRBD1
J: TRBJ1-6
size: once
V: TRBV7-2
CDR3: CASSLATGEAALLHF
DNA: TGTGCCAGCAGCTTGGCTACAGGGGAGGCTGCACTCCTCCACTTT

D: TRBD2
J: TRBJ2-1
size: .
V: TRBV12-5
CDR3: CASGPGTSGVLNEQFF
DNA: TGTGCTAGTGGTCCAGGGACTAGCGGGGTGCTCAATGAGCAGTTCTTC

D: .
J: TRBJ1-5
size: once
V: TRBV6-1
CDR3: CASSESQVAGNQPQHF
DNA: TGTGCCAGCAGTGAAAGCCAGGTCGCCGGCAATCAGCCCCAGCATTTT

D: .
J: TRBJ1-2
size: once
V: TRBV28
CDR3: CASSSVYGYTF
DNA: TGTGCCAGCAGCTCTGTCTATGGCTACACCTTC

D: .
J: TRBJ1-6
size: .
V: TRBV9
CDR3: CASSVGRQGNSPLHF
DNA: TGTGCCAGCAGCGTAGGTCGGCAGGGGAATTCACCCCTCCACTTT

D: TRBD1
J: TRBJ1-1
size: few
V: TRBV19
CDR3: CASSKQGAWTEAFF
DNA: TGTGCCAGTAGCAAACAGGGGGCATGGACTGAAGCTTTCTTT

D: .
J: TRBJ2-1
size: .
V: TRBV3-1/TRBV3-2
CDR3: CASSQEGIRGNEQFF
DNA: TGTGCCAGCAGCCAAGAAGGAATACGGGGGAATGAGCAGTTCTTC

D: TRBD2
J: TRBJ2-3
size: .
V: TRBV5-5
CDR3: CASSLEAGRPDTQYF
DNA: TGTGCCAGCAGCTTGGAAGCGGGAAGACCTGATACGCAGTATTTT

D: .
J: TRBJ1-2
size: .
V: TRBV24-1
CDR3: CATSAGANYGYTF
DNA: TGTGCCACCAGTGCAGGGGCGAACTATGGCTACACCTTC

D: .
J: TRBJ1-1
size: .
V: TRBV29-1
CDR3: CSVEGPGGLNTEAFF
DNA: TGCAGCGTTGAGGGCCCCGGAGGGCTGAACACTGAAGCTTTCTTT

D: .
J: TRBJ2-7
size: .
V: TRBV29-1
CDR3: CSVRVLGSYEQYF
DNA: TGCAGCGTGAGGGTCCTTGGCTCCTACGAGCAGTACTTC

D: TRBD2
J: TRBJ2-7
size: .
V: TRBV28
CDR3: CASRSSGEGSYEQYF
DNA: TGTGCCAGCAGGAGTAGCGGGGAGGGATCCTACGAGCAGTACTTC